The 23 T cell receptor beta chains in this list originate from one sample, sequenced in a study of shared clonotypes between healthy human individuals. The table came from immunoSEQ multiplex PCR; TCRdb's copy has only in-frame clones and leaves some out. The table has over 2 million clones, approximately 95% seen once. The sample consisted of naive CD4+ T cells sorted from blood. Sample subset: CD45RA+ positively selected. The receptors were sampled from a man aged 18 to 35 in good health.

The chain couples TRBV2 to TRBJ2-1; unclear D gene. Trimming shortened V by 5 bases and J by 2 bases, and 13 bases separated the two germline ends. Germline values: CDR1 SNHLY, CDR2 FYNNEI. This CDR3 is built from 15 residues. CDR3 loop: CASSPDPGTYNEQFF. The CDR3 bases are TGTGCCAGCAGTCCGGACCCCGGCACCTACAATGAGCAGTTCTTC.

The V call is TRBV6-1, the J call TRBJ1-5; tentatively, D is TRBD1 (5 bases). CDR1 is MNHNS and CDR2 is SASEGT in the germline V gene. Trimming took 3 bases from V and 2 from J, leaving 11 bases between them. The CDR3 length is 15 residues. CDR3 nucleotide sequence: TGTGCCAGCAGTGACATTCTAGGGGGCAATCAGCCCCAGCATTTT. Protein: CASSDILGGNQPQHF.

The V and J genes are TRBV2 and TRBJ2-3; TRBD2 is a possible D gene (6 bases). CDR1 and CDR2 (germline): SNHLY, FYNNEI. This CDR3 region has 18 residues. V was clipped by 4 bases and J by 0 bases, with 20 bases between them. The CDR3: CASSGRVAEVSSTDTQYF. DNA for the CDR3: TGTGCCAGCAGTGGCAGGGTAGCGGAGGTCTCTAGCACAGATACGCAGTATTTT.

V and J are TRBV5-5 and TRBJ2-7; D gene unclear. CDR3 length equals 15 residues. Germline CDR1 and CDR2: SGHKS and YYEKEE (reference sequence). V was trimmed by 1 base and J by 7 bases, leaving 18 bases between them. CDR3 sequence: CASSLSARPAWEQYF. CDR3 in DNA: TGTGCCAGCAGCTTGTCCGCCAGGCCGGCTTGGGAGCAGTACTTC.

CDR3 DNA: TGTGCCAGCAGGCTGTCCGGGACAGGGACCTACGAGCAGTACTTC. Protein: CASRLSGTGTYEQYF. The J gene is TRBJ2-7, the V gene TRBV7-9; 9 bases map to TRBD1. The J segment lost 2 bases and the V segment lost 6 bases, leaving 8 bases of the junction unmatched. This CDR3 contains 15 residues. CDR1 and CDR2 (germline): SEHNR, FQNEAQ (reference sequence).

The genes are TRBV11-3 and TRBJ2-1; D remains unclear. The CDR3 loop spans 12 amino acids. Germline V CDR1 and CDR2: SGHNT, YENEEA. Trimming removed 2 bases at V and 5 bases at J, with 4 bases between. CDR3 in DNA: TGTGCCAGCAGCTTAATAGACAATGAGCAGTTCTTC. Its protein is CASSLIDNEQFF.

The chain uses TRBV29-1 and TRBJ2-3, with D possibly called TRBD1 or TRBD2 (5 bases each). Germline V gives CDR1 SQVTM, CDR2 ANQGSEA. CDR3 length equals 13 residues. V was cut by 7 bases and J by 0 bases, with 11 bases left in between. The CDR3 is CSGDRGSTDTQYF. In nucleotides, the CDR3 is TGCAGCGGAGACAGAGGGAGCACAGATACGCAGTATTTT.

Concerning this clone: A read error may produce the germline difference seen at one junction end. The rearrangement uses TRBV6-5 and TRBJ2-7, with 11 positions matching TRBD2. Germline CDR1 reads MNHEY; CDR2 reads SVGAGI. The CDR3 has 16 residues. CDR3 sequence: CASRYLAGGPPNEQYF. The CDR3, as DNA: TGTGCCAGCAGATACTTAGCGGGGGGGCCCCCCAACGAGCAGTACTTC.

The V gene is TRBV18, the J gene TRBJ2-3; 11 bases fit TRBD2. The germline gives CDR1 KGHSH, CDR2 LQKENI. The CDR3 consists of 14 residues. The ends lost 3 bases at V and 15 bases at J; junction bases unmatched: 11. DNA of the CDR3: TGTGCCAGCTCACCGGGGACTAGCGGCAGCACGCCATATTTT. This translates into CASSPGTSGSTPYF.

The J gene is TRBJ2-7, the V gene TRBV18, with D perhaps matching TRBD1 or TRBD2 (6 bases each). This CDR3 has 14 residues. CDR1 is KGHSH, CDR2 LQKENI, per germline. The ends were cut back, 3 bases at V and 6 bases at J, with 15 bases in the middle. The DNA of the CDR3 is TGTGCCAGCTCACCCAACAAGGGGGGTTCCGAGCAGTACTTC. Protein sequence: CASSPNKGGSEQYF.

The chain carries TRBV6-1 and TRBJ2-1; either TRBD1 or TRBD2 may supply D (6 bases each). Looked up from germline, CDR1 is MNHNS and CDR2 is SASEGT. The CDR3 is 16 amino acids. V lost 3 bases to trimming and J lost 2 bases, with 14 bases between them. The DNA for the CDR3 is TGTGCCAGCAGTGATTTGGGGGGCTACCCCTACAATGAGCAGTTCTTC. This codes for CASSDLGGYPYNEQFF.

In its sample, this clone was seen once. The rearrangement links TRBV14 to TRBJ1-2, with 11 bases that match TRBD1. The ends lost 1 base at V and 4 bases at J; junction bases unmatched: 11. The CDR3 spans 18 residues. The germline V gene encodes CDR1 SGHDN and CDR2 FVKESK. As DNA, the CDR3 is TGTGCCAGCAGCCAAGGCAGGGACAGGGGGTTCTGGTCCTATGGCTACACCTTC. It encodes CASSQGRDRGFWSYGYTF.

The CDR3 here is CASSLARRAGGNTIYF. The CDR3 region has the DNA TGTGCCAGCAGTTTAGCCCGACGGGCCGGTGGAAACACCATATATTTT. The genes are TRBV28 and TRBJ1-3; D is uncertain. The V gene's germline CDR1 is MDHEN and CDR2 SYDVKM. CDR3 size: 16 residues. Trimming cost V 2 bases and J 3 bases, with 14 bases left between them.

The chain links TRBV11-2 to TRBJ2-7; 9 bases line up with TRBD2. From germline, CDR1 is SGHAT and CDR2 FQNNGV. V gave up 4 bases and J gave up 3 bases; unmatched junction bases: 13. The CDR3 spans 17 residues. CDR3 loop: CASSSMRRAGGYYEQYF. CDR3 DNA sequence: TGTGCCAGCAGCTCCATGCGGCGGGCGGGAGGGTACTACGAGCAGTACTTC.

The gene calls are TRBV5-8 and TRBJ1-2, with D tentatively TRBD1 (6 bases). This CDR3 is 13 amino acids long. V lost 6 bases and J lost 3, with 12 bases in between. The V gene's germline CDR1 is SGHTS and CDR2 YDEGEE. As DNA, the CDR3 is TGTGCCAGCAACATACAGGGAGACTATGGCTACACCTTC. Translation: CASNIQGDYGYTF.

This chain joins TRBV5-4 and TRBJ2-3; 8 bases map to TRBD2. J lost 9 bases, V lost 0 bases, and 6 bases had no gene match. The CDR3 contains 14 residues. CDR1 and CDR2 from the germline V gene are SGHNT and YYREEE (reference sequence). The CDR3 here is CASSLAGGQGTQYF. In DNA form, the CDR3 reads TGTGCCAGCAGCTTGGCGGGGGGGCAGGGGACGCAGTATTTT.

With regard to this clone: Different DNA sequences within this sample yield the same CDR3. CDR3 protein: CASSFSTYEQYF. As DNA, the CDR3 is TGTGCCAGCAGCTTCTCAACCTACGAGCAGTACTTC. This chain joins TRBV5-6 and TRBJ2-7, with D hard to call. Germline V gene lookup returns CDR1 SGHDT and CDR2 YYEEEE. The CDR3 loop spans 12 amino acids. Deletions cut 2 bases from V and 2 bases from J, with 5 bases between.

The chain uses TRBV29-1 and TRBJ2-7; 9 positions agree with TRBD1. The CDR3 sequence is 14 residues long. V lost 4 bases to trimming and J lost 3 bases; unmatched junction nucleotides: 7. Germline V CDR1 and CDR2: SQVTM, ANQGSEA. DNA of the CDR3: TGCAGCGTTGCCGCCGGGACAGGGCACTACGAGCAGTACTTC. Protein sequence: CSVAAGTGHYEQYF.

About this clone: The sample contains more than one DNA sequence encoding this CDR3. This sequence joins TRBV12-5 and TRBJ2-5; D gene uncertain. This CDR3 region has 13 residues. CDR1 LGHNT and CDR2 FRNRAP come from the germline V gene. Between the trimmed V and J ends, which lost 1 base and 2 bases, there was a span of 5 bases. For the CDR3, the DNA is TGTGCTAGTGGTTTGGGCAGACAAGAGACCCAGTACTTC. Translated: CASGLGRQETQYF.

J is TRBJ1-4 and V is TRBV5-6, with 9 bases that match TRBD1. With V trimmed by 4 bases and J by 7 bases, 8 bases remained unmatched. CDR3 length: 15 amino acids. Germline CDR1 and CDR2: SGHDT and YYEEEE. The DNA for the CDR3 is TGTGCCAGCAGCAAATACGGGACAGGGAGTGAAAAACTGTTTTTT. Translating gives CASSKYGTGSEKLFF.

V usage is TRBV6-1 and J usage is TRBJ1-1; no clear D gene. Germline lookup yields CDR1 MNHNS and CDR2 SASEGT. V dropped 11 bases and J dropped 13 bases, with 14 bases sitting between them. There are 9 residues in the CDR3. As DNA, the CDR3 is TGTGCCGCCAATCCAGGAGGTTTCTTT. Translating gives CAANPGGFF.

The chain combines TRBV2 with TRBJ1-5, with D perhaps matching TRBD1 (5 bases). CDR3 length equals 14 residues. Germline CDR1 reads SNHLY; CDR2 reads FYNNEI. V lost 7 bases and J lost 8, with 18 bases in between. The CDR3 loop reads CASNPTGRVEPQHF. The CDR3, as DNA: TGTGCCAGCAACCCGACGGGGCGTGTCGAGCCCCAGCATTTT.

The rearrangement joins TRBV27 to TRBJ1-1; 7 bases align to TRBD1. The CDR3 loop spans 14 amino acids. The germline V gene has CDR1 MNHEY and CDR2 SMNVEV (reference sequence). The trim removed 6 bases at V and 5 bases at J, leaving 9 bases unmatched. The CDR3 region is CASSRDRVRTEAFF. CDR3 coding DNA: TGTGCCAGCAGCCGTGACAGGGTGAGGACTGAAGCTTTCTTT.